The 26 T cell receptor beta chains in this list originate from one sample, sequenced in a study of T cells after yellow fever vaccination. TCRdb processed the 5' RACE reads anew with MiXCR; each CDR3 protein has one entry. The repertoire holds some 220,000 distinct CDR3 sequences, with approximately 3.2% as singletons. The input for sequencing was CD4+ T cells sorted from PBMCs, taken 10 days after the yellow fever booster vaccination. The source is a man aged 18 to 30 who received the YFV17D yellow fever vaccine.

This clonotype showed up many times. This chain links TRBV7-8 with TRBJ1-1; D not resolved. Looked up from germline, CDR1 is SGHVS and CDR2 is FQNEAQ. The CDR3 totals 12 residues. V was cut by 1 base and J by 11 bases, with 11 bases left in between. This chain's CDR3 is CASSLVGRDAFF. The CDR3 DNA sequence: TGTGCCAGCAGCTTAGTTGGGAGGGATGCTTTCTTT.

The gene calls are TRBV9 and TRBJ1-2, with D perhaps TRBD1 (5 bases). V was trimmed by 2 bases and J by 7 bases, leaving 9 bases between them. Germline V CDR1 and CDR2: SGDLS, YYNGEE. The CDR3 covers 12 residues. The CDR3: CASSVAGSGYTF. The CDR3 bases are TGTGCCAGCAGCGTGGCAGGGAGTGGCTACACCTTC.

The table lists this clonotype with a few counts. The rearrangement uses TRBV5-1 and TRBJ1-4; 9 bases map to TRBD1. This CDR3 contains 14 residues. Germline CDR1 SGHRS, CDR2 YFSETQ. Trimming at V came to 4 bases and at J to 8 bases, leaving 6 bases not matched to a gene. In nucleotides, the CDR3 is TGCGCCAGCAGCCCCGACAGGGGGGAAGAAAAACTGTTTTTT. Amino acid sequence: CASSPDRGEEKLFF.

This clonotype has ten or more counts. This sequence joins TRBV20-1 and TRBJ1-6; D not certain. V was shortened by 0 bases and J by 7 bases, with 10 bases between the two germline ends. Germline-derived CDR1 and CDR2 are DFQATT and SNEGSKA (reference sequence). The CDR3 runs 14 residues. In DNA form, the CDR3 reads TGCAGTGCTAGAGATCCCAGTAGGAATTCACCCCTCCACTTT. Its translation: CSARDPSRNSPLHF.

The chain has TRBV3-1 and TRBJ1-4; 7 positions agree with TRBD1. Germline-derived CDR1 and CDR2 are LGHDT and YNNKEL (reference sequence). The CDR3 contains 14 residues. The V segment lost 4 bases and the J segment 8 bases; nucleotides outside the gene matches: 7. The CDR3 DNA follows: TGTGCCAGCAGCCGCGGGACAGCCGACGAAAAACTGTTTTTT. Protein sequence: CASSRGTADEKLFF.

This clonotype appeared a few times. This sequence joins TRBV5-1 and TRBJ2-6, with no clear D. V shed 4 bases and J shed 2 bases, with 10 bases lying between them. Germline assignment: CDR1 SGHRS and CDR2 YFSETQ. The CDR3 runs 15 residues. CDR3 protein: CASSRTAAGANVLTF. Written as DNA, the CDR3 is TGCGCCAGCAGCCGGACCGCAGCTGGGGCCAACGTCCTGACTTTC.

The sample holds a few counts of this clonotype. The rearrangement links TRBV7-9 to TRBJ1-1, with D perhaps matching TRBD1 (5 bases). The CDR3 runs 15 residues. V was shortened by 8 bases and J by 4 bases, with 20 bases between the two germline ends. In germline, CDR1 is SEHNR, CDR2 FQNEAQ (reference sequence). The CDR3, as DNA: TGTGCCAGCGGCCCGGACACGCGGCCGGTCACTGAAGCTTTCTTT. Its protein product is CASGPDTRPVTEAFF.

The V call is TRBV5-1, the J call TRBJ2-7; TRBD1 matches 8 bases. Germline V gives CDR1 SGHRS, CDR2 YFSETQ. V gave up 4 bases and J gave up 10 bases; unmatched junction bases: 10. This CDR3 spans 13 amino acids. CDR3 protein: CASSRDRPGDQYF. CDR3 nucleotides: TGCGCCAGCAGCCGGGACAGGCCGGGGGATCAGTACTTC.

This clonotype has just a few counts. A much more abundant neighbour one base away suggests this may be a read error. The genes are TRBV7-9 and TRBJ1-1; D is unresolved. The CDR3 contains 14 residues. CDR1 and CDR2 from the germline V gene are SEHNR and FQNEAQ (reference sequence). The CDR3 DNA reads as TGTGCCAGCAGCTTAGGACGGCTGAACCCTGAAGCTTTCTTT. It encodes CASSLGRLNPEAFF. The variable domain in full, with the rest retrieved from reference TRBV7-9 and TRBJ1-1, is DTGVSQNPRHKITKRGQNVTFRCDPISEHNRLYWYRQTLGQGPEFLTYFQNEAQLEKSRLLSDRFSAERPKGSFSTLEIQRTEQGDSAMYLCASSLGRLNPEAFFGQGTRLTVV.

This clonotype has just a few counts. The chain is built from TRBV21-1 and TRBJ2-7; the DNA was not compared with TRBD1, the D call given in the table. TRBV21-1 is a pseudogene locus. This CDR3 is 11 amino acids long. CDR3 protein: CASTGGSEQYF. CDR3 nucleotides: TGTGCCAGTACAGGGGGCTCCGAGCAGTACTTC.

In this sample, this clonotype turned up many times. This chain links TRBV7-9 with TRBJ1-1; 8 positions match TRBD1. V lost 1 base and J lost 4; bases outside the gene matches: 11. Germline V CDR1 and CDR2: SEHNR, FQNEAQ (reference sequence). The CDR3 contains 17 residues. The CDR3 sequence is CASSLVPQGATVTEAFF. The DNA of the CDR3 is TGTGCCAGCAGCTTAGTGCCTCAGGGGGCGACGGTCACTGAAGCTTTCTTT.

This chain connects TRBV19 to TRBJ1-3; D is undetermined. V was trimmed by 9 bases and J by 5 bases, leaving 23 bases between them. Germline V gene sequence: CDR1 LNHDA, CDR2 SQIVND (reference sequence). The CDR3 contains 16 residues. In nucleotides, the CDR3 is TGTGCCAGCCAGAAGGGAGCGGGTGAAAGGAGAAACACCATATATTTT. Amino acid sequence: CASQKGAGERRNTIYF.

J is TRBJ2-1 and V is TRBV18; no clear D gene. This CDR3 contains 12 residues. With 6 bases removed from V and 10 bases from J, the gap between germline ends came to 13 bases. Germline V gene lookup returns CDR1 KGHSH and CDR2 LQKENI. CDR3 in amino acids: CASSRARREQFF. Here the CDR3 DNA reads TGTGCCAGCTCCCGCGCCCGCAGGGAGCAGTTCTTC. The complete variable domain, with remaining parts taken from reference TRBV18 and TRBJ2-1, reads NAGVMQNPRHLVRRRGQEARLRCSPMKGHSHVYWYRQLPEEGLKFMVYLQKENIIDESGMPKERFSAEFPKEGPSILRIQQVVRGDSAAYFCASSRARREQFFGPGTRLTVL.

The gene calls are TRBV29-1 and TRBJ2-3, with 8 bases matching TRBD2. CDR1 is SQVTM and CDR2 is ANQGSEA in the germline V gene. Trimming at V came to 7 bases and at J to 3 bases, leaving 6 bases not matched to a gene. There are 13 residues in the CDR3. CDR3 sequence: CSAGGGQTDTQYF. The CDR3 nucleotides read TGCAGCGCCGGGGGGGGGCAAACAGATACGCAGTATTTT.

At least ten counts were recorded for this clonotype. The chain joins TRBV7-6 to TRBJ1-1; D remains unclear. The V gene's germline CDR1 is SGHVS and CDR2 FNYEAQ. This CDR3 is 13 amino acids long. V was shortened by 0 bases and J by 1 base, with 3 bases between the two germline ends. Here the CDR3 reads CASSLARNTEAFF. The CDR3 nucleotides are TGTGCCAGCAGCTTAGCGCGGAACACTGAAGCTTTCTTT.

The gene calls are TRBV25-1 and TRBJ2-3; perhaps D is TRBD1 or TRBD2 (6 bases each). CDR1 is MGHDK and CDR2 is SYGVNS in the germline V gene. V dropped 2 bases and J dropped 2 bases, with 11 bases sitting between them. The CDR3 runs to 15 residues. The CDR3 spells CASSETGAPTDTQYF. The CDR3 DNA follows: TGTGCCAGCAGTGAAACGGGGGCGCCCACAGATACGCAGTATTTT.

This clonotype was seen repeatedly, ten times or more. V usage is TRBV6-5 and J usage is TRBJ1-5, with a possible D match to TRBD1 (5 bases). This CDR3 has 18 residues. V lost 0 bases and J 0 bases, leaving 15 bases between the germline ends. The germline gives CDR1 MNHEY, CDR2 SVGAGI. The CDR3 is CASSYSLPGSDSNQPQHF. The CDR3 DNA is TGTGCCAGCAGTTACTCCCTGCCAGGGTCGGATAGCAATCAGCCCCAGCATTTT.

The table lists this clonotype with many counts. The chain combines TRBV12-3 or TRBV12-4 with TRBJ1-4; TRBD1 might be the D (5 bases). V gave up 11 bases and J gave up 4 bases, with 11 bases separating them. The CDR3 is made up of 12 amino acids. The CDR3 spells CAVGGGNEKLFF. For the CDR3, the DNA is TGTGCCGTAGGCGGGGGTAATGAAAAACTGTTTTTT.

V gene TRBV20-1 combines with J gene TRBJ2-1; perhaps TRBD2 as D (6 bases). Germline V gene lookup returns CDR1 DFQATT and CDR2 SNEGSKA (reference sequence). CDR3 length: 15 residues. Trimming took off 5 bases at V and 7 bases at J, with 21 bases between the two ends. The CDR3 loop reads CSAPEGGSNRNEQFF. Here the CDR3 DNA reads TGCAGTGCTCCGGAAGGAGGGTCGAACCGTAATGAGCAGTTCTTC.

The genes are TRBV4-3 and TRBJ2-5; D gene ambiguous. V was trimmed by 0 bases and J by 4 bases, leaving 9 bases between them. From germline, CDR1 is LGHNA and CDR2 YSLEER. The CDR3 covers 14 residues. DNA for the CDR3: TGCGCCAGCAGCCAAGATTGGGTAGGAGAGACCCAGTACTTC. Translated: CASSQDWVGETQYF.

This chain uses TRBV4-2 with TRBJ2-7; D possibly corresponds to TRBD2 (5 bases). The V gene lost 1 base and the J gene lost 0 bases, with 10 bases spanning the gap. This CDR3 spans 15 amino acids. CDR1 and CDR2 from the germline V gene are LGHNA and YNFKEQ. The CDR3 bases are TGTGCCAGCAGCCAAGCTGGAGGTTCCTCCTACGAGCAGTACTTC. This sequence encodes CASSQAGGSSYEQYF.

The chain employs TRBV3-1 and TRBJ2-1; D is undetermined. This CDR3 comprises 12 residues. The germline CDR1 and CDR2 sequences are LGHDT and YNNKEL (reference sequence). The ends were cut back, 1 base at V and 9 bases at J, with 7 bases in the middle. For the CDR3, the DNA is TGTGCCAGCAGCCAAGGGATGAGTGAGCAGTTCTTC. Translating gives CASSQGMSEQFF.

The table lists this clonotype with many counts. The chain joins TRBV6-2 or TRBV6-3 to TRBJ1-1; 9 bases are shared with TRBD1. Unmatched junction bases numbered 8, after V lost 6 bases and J lost 3 bases. Germline V gives CDR1 MNHEY, CDR2 SVGEGT. The CDR3 has 15 residues. The CDR3 DNA reads TGTGCCAGCAGACAACCCGGGACAGGGTACACTGAAGCTTTCTTT. This gives the protein CASRQPGTGYTEAFF.

This clonotype was counted a few times. This chain links TRBV4-2 with TRBJ2-4; 12 bases align to TRBD1. Germline lookup yields CDR1 LGHNA and CDR2 YNFKEQ. The CDR3 runs 14 residues. Unmatched junction bases numbered 1, after V lost 1 base and J lost 9 bases. The chain's CDR3 is CASSQAGQGAIQYF. In DNA, the CDR3 is TGTGCCAGCAGCCAAGCGGGACAGGGGGCCATTCAGTACTTC.

Only a few counts were recorded for this clonotype. This sequence joins TRBV19 and TRBJ1-2; 7 nucleotides match TRBD1. CDR3 length: 13 residues. Germline V gene sequence: CDR1 LNHDA, CDR2 SQIVND (reference sequence). After removal of 7 bases from V and 7 bases from J, the junction contained 9 bases not matched to a gene. CDR3: CASTPQGYGGYTF. The DNA of the CDR3 is TGTGCCAGTACCCCACAGGGGTATGGTGGCTACACCTTC.

About this clonotype itself: A single base separates this from a much larger clone, so it may be a read error. The rearrangement joins TRBV9 to TRBJ2-2; the D is unclear. Germline assignment: CDR1 SGDLS and CDR2 YYNGEE. The CDR3 spans 13 residues. The CDR3 spells CASCVASYGELFF. CDR3 coding DNA: TGTGCCAGCTGCGTAGCCAGTTACGGGGAGCTGTTTTTT.